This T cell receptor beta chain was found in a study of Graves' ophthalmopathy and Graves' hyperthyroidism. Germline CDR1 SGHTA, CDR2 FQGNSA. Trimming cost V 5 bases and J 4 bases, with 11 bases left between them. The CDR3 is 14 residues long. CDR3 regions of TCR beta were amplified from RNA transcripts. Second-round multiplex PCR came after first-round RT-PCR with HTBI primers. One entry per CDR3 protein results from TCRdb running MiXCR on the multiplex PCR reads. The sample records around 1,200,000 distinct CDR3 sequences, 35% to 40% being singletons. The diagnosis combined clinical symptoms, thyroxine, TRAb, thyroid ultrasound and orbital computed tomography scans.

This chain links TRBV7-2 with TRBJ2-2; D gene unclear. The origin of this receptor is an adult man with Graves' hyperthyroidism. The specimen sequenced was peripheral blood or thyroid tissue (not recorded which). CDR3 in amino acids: CASSREASTGELFF. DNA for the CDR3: TGTGCCAGCAGCAGGGAAGCGAGCACCGGGGAGCTGTTTTTT.